Below are 8 T cell receptor beta chains sequenced from a single sample in a study of blood T cells in healthy people across ages. A sample-barcoded 5' primer and a J-beta primer mix were used in a second PCR of roughly 7 to 11 cycles. In TCRdb, the 5' RACE reads were re-called with MiXCR into one record per CDR3 protein. The profile shows about 1.4 million distinct CDR3 sequences, almost 60% of them singletons. The sample was blood. These receptors all stem from a man in his late teens or twenties in good health.

This clonotype occurred a few times. The chain employs TRBV28 and TRBJ2-7; either TRBD1 or TRBD2 may fit D (5 bases each). V dropped 6 bases and J dropped 7 bases, with 13 bases sitting between them. CDR1 is MDHEN, CDR2 SYDVKM, per germline. This CDR3 spans 12 amino acids. The CDR3 loop reads CASRGRGREQYF. CDR3 coding DNA: TGTGCCAGCAGAGGACGGGGACGGGAGCAGTACTTC.

V and J are TRBV14 and TRBJ1-6; D is possibly TRBD1 (5 bases). Germline CDR1 is SGHDN and CDR2 is FVKESK. V was trimmed by 1 base and J by 9 bases, leaving 13 bases between them. This CDR3 has 15 residues. CDR3 loop: CASSQALAGRSPLHF. DNA of the CDR3: TGTGCCAGCAGCCAAGCTCTAGCAGGGCGTTCACCCCTCCACTTT.

Turning to this clonotype: One base away lies a much larger clone, so this may be a sequencing read error. V and J are TRBV20-1 and TRBJ2-4; possibly TRBD1 for D (5 bases). Near its end, the DNA agrees better with TRBJ2-7, so the J call may be wrong. The CDR3 totals 13 residues. Germline V gene sequence: CDR1 DFQATT, CDR2 SNEGSKA (reference sequence). CDR3 coding DNA: TGCAGTGCTAGGGAGACAGTGGACTACGAGCAGTACTTC. It yields the protein CSARETVDYEQYF.

CDR3 amino acids: CASSVQTGLNTEAFF. The CDR3 coding sequence is TGTGCCAGCAGTGTACAGACAGGTTTGAACACTGAAGCTTTCTTT. The chain uses TRBV12-3 or TRBV12-4 and TRBJ1-1, with D possibly TRBD1 on 6 matching bases. The CDR3 runs 15 residues. V shed 5 bases and J shed 0 bases, with 13 bases lying between them.

This clonotype has a single count. The chain carries TRBV29-1 and TRBJ1-2, with unresolved D. This CDR3 region has 13 residues. The germline V gene encodes CDR1 SQVTM and CDR2 ANQGSEA. The V gene lost 5 bases and the J gene lost 5 bases, with 15 bases spanning the gap. The CDR3 DNA follows: TGCAGCGTTCACAGTGGAACTAGATATGGCTACACCTTC. Translation gives CSVHSGTRYGYTF.

This clonotype was detected a few times. This rearrangement joins TRBV15 to TRBJ2-1, with TRBD2 as a possible D gene (5 bases). The CDR3 is 15 residues long. The germline V gene has CDR1 LNHNV and CDR2 YYDKDF (reference sequence). Trimming stripped 4 bases from V and 10 bases from J, with 20 bases between. The CDR3 spells CATSKGLGGSKEQFF. The CDR3 DNA follows: TGTGCCACCAGCAAAGGGCTAGGAGGTTCGAAGGAGCAGTTCTTC. The full variable domain, in which reference TRBV15 and TRBJ2-1 provide the parts outside the CDR3, is DAMVIQNPRYQVTQFGKPVTLSCSQTLNHNVMYWYQQKSSQAPKLLFHYYDKDFNNEADTPDNFQSRRPNTSFCFLDIRSPGLGDTAMYLCATSKGLGGSKEQFFGPGTRLTVL.

The chain employs TRBV20-1 and TRBJ2-7; 8 bases align to TRBD1. Per the germline V gene, CDR1 is DFQATT and CDR2 is SNEGSKA (reference sequence). The V gene end was trimmed by 3 bases and the J gene end by 7 bases; junction bases not matched to a gene: 8. This CDR3 region has 13 residues. This CDR3 is CSARETGVWEQYF. CDR3 bases: TGCAGTGCTAGGGAGACAGGGGTTTGGGAGCAGTACTTC.

The rearrangement links TRBV7-9 to TRBJ1-4; D is unresolved. The CDR3 loop spans 15 amino acids. Trimming left V 5 bases short and J 4 bases short, with 14 bases between. Germline V lookup: CDR1 SEHNR, CDR2 FQNEAQ (reference sequence). The CDR3 spells CASSPLSSVNEKLFF. The CDR3 DNA is TGTGCCAGCAGCCCATTGAGTAGCGTTAATGAAAAACTGTTTTTT. Supplemented by reference TRBV7-9 and TRBJ1-4, the full variable domain reads DTGVSQNPRHKITKRGQNVTFRCDPISEHNRLYWYRQTLGQGPEFLTYFQNEAQLEKSRLLSDRFSAERPKGSFSTLEIQRTEQGDSAMYLCASSPLSSVNEKLFFGSGTQLSVL.